This T cell receptor beta chain came from a study of CD8+CD57+ T cells in acquired aplastic anemia. Points from the study as a whole: Patients and controls shared 25 to 35 CD8+ CDR3 sequences, which appeared highly expressed in patients and within their immunodominant clones.

Individuals selected for sequencing had exhibited CD8+CD57+ cell expansion on flow cytometry. At the time of blood sampling, patients had not yet received any therapy. The CDR3 is made up of 15 amino acids. Germline V gives CDR1 SEHNR, CDR2 FQNEAQ (reference sequence). The ends were cut back, 5 bases at V and 4 bases at J, with 16 bases in the middle. Genomic DNA provided the template from which TCR beta VDJ and CDR3 profiles were obtained. Using its own MiXCR run on the reads, TCRdb lists one record per CDR3 protein. The table records roughly 180,000 distinct CDR3 sequences, more than 60% of them present only once. This clonotype showed up just once. Its target is not known.

Sequencing was carried out using sorted CD4+, CD8+, or CD8+CD57+ T cells (not recorded which) from PBMCs. The source is a human donor with aplastic anemia. The chain joins TRBV7-9 to TRBJ2-3; D gene ambiguous. The CDR3 sequence is CASSPPRTVPDTQYF. The CDR3 coding sequence is TGTGCCAGCAGCCCTCCGCGGACGGTCCCAGATACGCAGTATTTT.